A selection of T cell receptor beta chains follows, all from one sample in a study of blood T cell repertoires in COVID-19. Repertoires were generated with immunoSEQ multiplex PCR, while TCRdb's copy carries only in-frame clones and drops some. Among around 310,000 clones listed, 90% were seen once. The sequencing sample was made of peripheral blood. The receptors come from a woman aged 40 to 50 with COVID-19, enrolled during active disease. CDR3s include the opening cysteine and the closing phenylalanine or tryptophan. The D gene is left open where the match is weak.

V	J	D	DNA	CDR3
TRBV27	TRBJ1-5	-	TGTGCCAGCAGCCTTGGACGGGGGAATCAGCCCCAGCATTTT	CASSLGRGNQPQHF
TRBV27	TRBJ2-7	-	TGTGCCAGCAGGCTCCGGGTCCTCTACGAGCAGTACTTC	CASRLRVLYEQYF
TRBV6-5	TRBJ1-1	-	TGTGCCAGCAGCTCAGGGGCAGAAGCTTTCTTT	CASSSGAEAFF
TRBV4-3	TRBJ1-4	-	TGCGCCAGCAGCCAAACCGGGACTCCCCGTAATGAAAAACTGTTTTTT	CASSQTGTPRNEKLFF
TRBV5-1	TRBJ2-3	TRBD2	TGCGCCAGCAGTCTCCTTCGACTAGCGGGACCTAGAGATACGCAGTATTTT	CASSLLRLAGPRDTQYF
TRBV7-2	TRBJ2-4	TRBD1	TGTGCCAGCAGCTTAGTTACAGGGGGCACCATTCAGTACTTC	CASSLVTGGTIQYF
TRBV30	TRBJ2-7	TRBD2	TGTGCCTGGGGTCCCGCCGGGACTAGCGGGCTGTGGGAGCAGTACTTC	CAWGPAGTSGLWEQYF
TRBV27	TRBJ1-6	-	TGTGCCAGCAGTCCCCAACCTAATAATTCACCCCTCCACTTT	CASSPQPNNSPLHF
TRBV24-1	TRBJ1-5	-	TGTGCCACCAGTGATGCAGACAGTTATCAGCCCCAGCATTTT	CATSDADSYQPQHF
TRBV6-6	TRBJ1-5	-	TGTGCCAGCGCCCCACGGAGCAATCAGCCCCAGCATTTT	CASAPRSNQPQHF
TRBV30	TRBJ1-4	-	TGTGCCTCTTTAAGGGGGGGTGGTGAAAAACTGTTTTTT	CASLRGGGEKLFF
TRBV10-3	TRBJ2-7	TRBD1	TGTGCCATCAGAGCCGGGACAGGGGAATTCTACGAGCAGTACTTC	CAIRAGTGEFYEQYF
TRBV18	TRBJ2-1	TRBD2	TGTGCCAGCTCACCACCTCTAGCGGGGGGTGGTGAGCAGTTCTTC	CASSPPLAGGGEQFF
TRBV2	TRBJ1-1	-	TGTGCCAGCAGCGCGGCATTCACTGAAGCTTTCTTT	CASSAAFTEAFF
TRBV30	TRBJ2-3	TRBD2	TGTGCCTGGAACATCGGGGGGAAGAGTGGCACAGATACGCAGTATTTT	CAWNIGGKSGTDTQYF
TRBV28	TRBJ2-3	-	TGTGCCAGCAGTTTCGTAGGTGGGAGGACAGATACGCAGTATTTT	CASSFVGGRTDTQYF
TRBV7-2	TRBJ1-2	-	TGTGCCAGCAGCTTAGCGCCCGAACAACGCTACACCTTC	CASSLAPEQRYTF
TRBV28	TRBJ2-1	-	TGTGCCAGCAGTTTAGTTTGGAGACGGGGGTACAATGAGCAGTTCTTC	CASSLVWRRGYNEQFF
TRBV4-3	TRBJ1-6	-	TGCGCCAGCAGCCCCAGGGTGTTGGATTCACCCCTCCACTTT	CASSPRVLDSPLHF
TRBV27	TRBJ2-2	TRBD2	TGTGCCAGCAATCGGGGGGGGACCGGGGAGCTGTTTTTT	CASNRGGTGELFF
TRBV24-1	TRBJ1-2	TRBD1	TGTGCCACCAGCACCGGGACAGCACCTAACTATGGCTACACCTTC	CATSTGTAPNYGYTF
TRBV7-6	TRBJ2-3	TRBD2	TGTGCCAGCAGGGGACTAGCGGGGGCCACAGATACGCAGTATTTT	CASRGLAGATDTQYF